This TCR beta chain was profiled in a study of blood T cell repertoires in COVID-19. Study-wide background: In each case, the material was cDNA or gDNA derived from T cells, B-cell-depleted T cells, or PBMCs.

In germline, CDR1 is LGHNT, CDR2 FRNRAP. V was clipped by 0 bases and J by 2 bases; unmatched bases: 6. The CDR3 consists of 16 residues. Authors' analysis steps: Quantification of nucleated cells was approximated via reference gene primer amplification. Some clones are missing from TCRdb's copy, which holds only in-frame ones; the method was immunoSEQ multiplex PCR. V and J calls and clone size are those listed in that table; D and trimming were worked out from the DNA. The sample lists approximately 230,000 clones; more than 75% were seen once. Clinical history reported by participants formed the basis on which cohorts were assigned. Two consecutive negative NP/OP PCR tests, clearance, or resolved symptoms defined Cohort 3 recovery.

The specimen sequenced was PBMCs or T cells enriched from blood (not recorded which). This receptor was obtained from a man aged 40-50 years who had recovered from COVID-19. The V and J genes are TRBV12-5 and TRBJ1-1; TRBD1 matches 7 bases. The CDR3 protein is CASGLVPGGFNTEAFF. CDR3 DNA: TGTGCTAGTGGTTTGGTACCAGGGGGTTTCAACACTGAAGCTTTCTTT.